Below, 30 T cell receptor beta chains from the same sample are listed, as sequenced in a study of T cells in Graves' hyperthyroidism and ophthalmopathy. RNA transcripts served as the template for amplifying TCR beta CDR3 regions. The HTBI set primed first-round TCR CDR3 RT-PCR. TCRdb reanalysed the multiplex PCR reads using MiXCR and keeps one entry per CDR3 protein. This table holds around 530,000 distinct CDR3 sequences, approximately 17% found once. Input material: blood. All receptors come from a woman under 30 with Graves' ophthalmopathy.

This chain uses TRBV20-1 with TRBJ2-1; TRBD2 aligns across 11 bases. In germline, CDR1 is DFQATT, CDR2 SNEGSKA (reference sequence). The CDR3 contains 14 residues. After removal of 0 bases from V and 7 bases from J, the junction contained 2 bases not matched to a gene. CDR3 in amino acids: CSAREASGRNEQFF. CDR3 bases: TGCAGTGCTAGAGAAGCTAGCGGGAGGAATGAGCAGTTCTTC.

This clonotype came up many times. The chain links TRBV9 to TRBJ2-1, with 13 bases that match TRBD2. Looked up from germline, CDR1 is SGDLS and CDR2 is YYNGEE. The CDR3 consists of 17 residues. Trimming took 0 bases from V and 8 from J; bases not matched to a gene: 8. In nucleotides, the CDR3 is TGTGCCAGCAGCGTAGGCCCCGGGACTAGCGGGACGGATGAGCAGTTCTTC. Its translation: CASSVGPGTSGTDEQFF.

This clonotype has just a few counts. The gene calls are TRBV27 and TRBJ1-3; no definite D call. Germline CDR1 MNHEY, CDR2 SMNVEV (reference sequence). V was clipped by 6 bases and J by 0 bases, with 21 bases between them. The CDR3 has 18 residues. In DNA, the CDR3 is TGTGCCAGCAGCGCCGGAAACTTTGGACGGATCTCTGGAAACACCATATATTTT. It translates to CASSAGNFGRISGNTIYF.

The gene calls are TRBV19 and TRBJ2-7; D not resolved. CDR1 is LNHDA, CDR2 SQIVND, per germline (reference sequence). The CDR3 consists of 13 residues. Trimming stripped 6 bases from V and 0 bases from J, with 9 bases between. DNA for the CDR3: TGTGCCAGTAGCACCGACACCTCCTACGAGCAGTACTTC. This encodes CASSTDTSYEQYF.

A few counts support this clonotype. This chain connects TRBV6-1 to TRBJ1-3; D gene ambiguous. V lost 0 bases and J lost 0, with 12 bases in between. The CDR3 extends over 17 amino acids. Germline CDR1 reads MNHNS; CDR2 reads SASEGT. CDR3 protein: CASSEAVVGGSGNTIYF. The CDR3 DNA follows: TGTGCCAGCAGTGAAGCGGTGGTCGGCGGCTCTGGAAACACCATATATTTT.

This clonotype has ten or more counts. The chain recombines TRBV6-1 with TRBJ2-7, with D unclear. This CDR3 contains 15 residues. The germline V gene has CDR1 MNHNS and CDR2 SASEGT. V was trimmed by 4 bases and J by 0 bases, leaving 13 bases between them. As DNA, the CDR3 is TGTGCCAGCAGTGTAACGACTCAAAGCTCCTACGAGCAGTACTTC. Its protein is CASSVTTQSSYEQYF.

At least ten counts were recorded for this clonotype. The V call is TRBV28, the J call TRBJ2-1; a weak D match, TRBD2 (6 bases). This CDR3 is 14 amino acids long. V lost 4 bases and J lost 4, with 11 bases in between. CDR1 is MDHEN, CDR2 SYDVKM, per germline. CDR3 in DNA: TGTGCCAGCAGTTCTGGCGGGGTGTACAATGAGCAGTTCTTC. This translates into CASSSGGVYNEQFF.

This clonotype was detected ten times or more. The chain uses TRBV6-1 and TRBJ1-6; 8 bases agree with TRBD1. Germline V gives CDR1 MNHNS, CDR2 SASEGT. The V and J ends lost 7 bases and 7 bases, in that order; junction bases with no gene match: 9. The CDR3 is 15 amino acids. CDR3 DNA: TGTGCCAGCAACGGCTTGGGACAGGCAAATTCACCCCTCCACTTT. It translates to CASNGLGQANSPLHF.

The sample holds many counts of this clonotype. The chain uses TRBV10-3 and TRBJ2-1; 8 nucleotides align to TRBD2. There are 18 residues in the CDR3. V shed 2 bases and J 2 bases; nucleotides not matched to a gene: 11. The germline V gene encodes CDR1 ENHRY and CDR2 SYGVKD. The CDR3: CAISEVMASGPTYNEQFF. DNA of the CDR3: TGTGCCATCAGTGAGGTTATGGCTAGCGGGCCGACCTACAATGAGCAGTTCTTC.

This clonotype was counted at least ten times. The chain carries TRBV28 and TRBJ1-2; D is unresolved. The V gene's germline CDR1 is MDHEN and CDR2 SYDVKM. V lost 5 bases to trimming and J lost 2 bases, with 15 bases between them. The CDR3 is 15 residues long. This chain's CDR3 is CASSPYWRENYGYTF. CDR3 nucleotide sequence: TGTGCCAGCAGTCCCTATTGGAGGGAGAACTATGGCTACACCTTC.

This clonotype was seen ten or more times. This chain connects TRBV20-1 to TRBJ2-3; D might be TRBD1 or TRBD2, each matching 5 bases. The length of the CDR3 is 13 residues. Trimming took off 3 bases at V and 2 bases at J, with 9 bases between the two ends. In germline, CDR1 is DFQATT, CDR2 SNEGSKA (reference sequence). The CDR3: CSARGDLTDTQYF. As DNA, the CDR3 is TGCAGTGCTAGGGGGGACCTCACAGATACGCAGTATTTT.

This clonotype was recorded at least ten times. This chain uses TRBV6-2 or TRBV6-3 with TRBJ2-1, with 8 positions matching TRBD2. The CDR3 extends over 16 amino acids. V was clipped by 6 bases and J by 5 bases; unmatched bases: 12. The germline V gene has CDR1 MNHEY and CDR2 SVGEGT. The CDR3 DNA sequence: TGTGCCAGCAGAAATGCGGGAGGAACAACAAACAATGAGCAGTTCTTC. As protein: CASRNAGGTTNNEQFF.

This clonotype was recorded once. The CDR3 region has the DNA TGCAGCGCCGAAGAAAGGGACTTTAATGAGCAGTTCTTC. Translation: CSAEERDFNEQFF. The chain couples TRBV29-1 to TRBJ2-1; perhaps TRBD2 as D (6 bases). V was shortened by 7 bases and J by 7 bases, with 17 bases between the two germline ends. CDR3 length: 13 amino acids. The germline V gene encodes CDR1 SQVTM and CDR2 ANQGSEA.

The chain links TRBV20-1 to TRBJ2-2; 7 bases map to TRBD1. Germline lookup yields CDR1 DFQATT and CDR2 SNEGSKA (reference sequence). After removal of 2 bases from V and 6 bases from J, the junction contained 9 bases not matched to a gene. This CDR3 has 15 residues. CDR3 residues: CSARKGGPKPGELFF. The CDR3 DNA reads TGCAGTGCTAGAAAAGGGGGCCCCAAACCCGGGGAGCTGTTTTTT.

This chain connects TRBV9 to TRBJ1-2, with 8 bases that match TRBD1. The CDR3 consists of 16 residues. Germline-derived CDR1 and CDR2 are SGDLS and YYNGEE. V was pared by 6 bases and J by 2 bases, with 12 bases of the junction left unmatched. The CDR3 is CASTEHDRGLNYGYTF. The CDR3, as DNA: TGTGCCAGCACGGAGCACGACAGGGGCCTCAACTATGGCTACACCTTC.

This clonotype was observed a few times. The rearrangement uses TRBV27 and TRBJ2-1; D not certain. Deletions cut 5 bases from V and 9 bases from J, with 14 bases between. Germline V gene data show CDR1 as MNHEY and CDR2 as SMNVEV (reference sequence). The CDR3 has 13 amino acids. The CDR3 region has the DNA TGTGCCAGCAGTCTATTCGGTTCGCGTGAGCAGTTCTTC. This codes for CASSLFGSREQFF.

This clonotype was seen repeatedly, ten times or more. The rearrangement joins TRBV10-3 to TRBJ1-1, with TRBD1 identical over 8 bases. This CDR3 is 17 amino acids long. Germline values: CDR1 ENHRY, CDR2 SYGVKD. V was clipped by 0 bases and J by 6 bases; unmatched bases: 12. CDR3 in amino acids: CAISESVRTGLSAEAFF. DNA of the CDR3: TGTGCCATCAGTGAGTCGGTACGGACAGGGTTATCCGCTGAAGCTTTCTTT.

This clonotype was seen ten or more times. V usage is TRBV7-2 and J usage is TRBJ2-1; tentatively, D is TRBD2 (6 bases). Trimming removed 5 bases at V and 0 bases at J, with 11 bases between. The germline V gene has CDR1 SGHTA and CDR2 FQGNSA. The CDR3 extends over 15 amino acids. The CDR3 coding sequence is TGTGCCAGCAGCCCAGGACTAATCTCCTACAATGAGCAGTTCTTC. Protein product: CASSPGLISYNEQFF. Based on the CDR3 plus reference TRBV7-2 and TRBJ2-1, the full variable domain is GAGVSQSPSNKVTEKGKDVELRCDPISGHTALYWYRQSLGQGLEFLIYFQGNSAPDKSGLPSDRFSAERTGGSVSTLTIQRTQQEDSAVYLCASSPGLISYNEQFFGPGTRLTVL.

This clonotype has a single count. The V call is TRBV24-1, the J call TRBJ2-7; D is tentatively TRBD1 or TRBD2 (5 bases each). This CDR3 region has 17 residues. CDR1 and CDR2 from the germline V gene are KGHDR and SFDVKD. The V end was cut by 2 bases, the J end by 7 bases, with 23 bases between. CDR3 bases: TGTGCCACCAGTGATTCCTCCGGGACGGGAATCGTGTGGGAGCAGTACTTC. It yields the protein CATSDSSGTGIVWEQYF.

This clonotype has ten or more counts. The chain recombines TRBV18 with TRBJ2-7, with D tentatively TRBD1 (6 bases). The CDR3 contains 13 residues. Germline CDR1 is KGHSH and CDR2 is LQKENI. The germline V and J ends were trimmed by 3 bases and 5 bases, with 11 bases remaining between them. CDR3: CASSPHRVDEQYF. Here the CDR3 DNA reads TGTGCCAGCTCACCCCACAGGGTCGACGAGCAGTACTTC.

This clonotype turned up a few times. The CDR3 DNA sequence: TGTGCCATCAGTGAGTCGGGGTTTGGCGGGAGAAATACCGGGGAGCTGTTTTTT. Protein sequence: CAISESGFGGRNTGELFF. The chain couples TRBV10-3 to TRBJ2-2; 7 bases fit TRBD2. The J segment lost 5 bases and the V segment lost 0 bases, leaving 12 bases of the junction unmatched. Germline values: CDR1 ENHRY, CDR2 SYGVKD. The length of the CDR3 is 18 residues.

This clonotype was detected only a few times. The CDR3 nucleotides read TGTGCCATCAGTGACAGGGAGAGCAATCAGCCCCAGCATTTT. This sequence encodes CAISDRESNQPQHF. V is TRBV10-3 and J is TRBJ1-5; D perhaps matches TRBD1 (5 bases). This CDR3 spans 14 amino acids. Trimming pared 3 bases from V and 1 base from J, leaving 7 bases between. The germline gives CDR1 ENHRY, CDR2 SYGVKD.

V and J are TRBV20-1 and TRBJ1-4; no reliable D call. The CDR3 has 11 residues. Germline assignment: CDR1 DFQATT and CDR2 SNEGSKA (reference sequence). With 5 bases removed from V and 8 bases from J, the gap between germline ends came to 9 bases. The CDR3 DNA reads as TGCAGTGCTGGGCCTGGCGAAAAACTGTTTTTT. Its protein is CSAGPGEKLFF.

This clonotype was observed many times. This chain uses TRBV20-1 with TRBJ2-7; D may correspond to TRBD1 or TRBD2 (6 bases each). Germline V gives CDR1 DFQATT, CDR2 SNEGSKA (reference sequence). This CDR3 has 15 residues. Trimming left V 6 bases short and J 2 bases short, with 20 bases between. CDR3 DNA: TGCAGTGCCTCTTTGCCGGGGGCCACCACCTACGAGCAGTACTTC. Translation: CSASLPGATTYEQYF.

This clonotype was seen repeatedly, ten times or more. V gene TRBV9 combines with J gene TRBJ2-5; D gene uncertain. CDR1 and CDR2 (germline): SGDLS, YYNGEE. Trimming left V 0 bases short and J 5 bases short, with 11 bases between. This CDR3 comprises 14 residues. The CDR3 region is CASSVAGFGETQYF. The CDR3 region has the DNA TGTGCCAGCAGCGTAGCTGGGTTCGGGGAGACCCAGTACTTC.

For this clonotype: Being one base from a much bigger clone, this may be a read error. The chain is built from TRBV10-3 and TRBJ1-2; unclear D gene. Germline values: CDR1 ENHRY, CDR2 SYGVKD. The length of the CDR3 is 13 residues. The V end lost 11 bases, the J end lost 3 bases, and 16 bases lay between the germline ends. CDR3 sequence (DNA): TGTGCCTCTGCCCGCTCGGGCGACTATGGCTACACCTTC. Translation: CASARSGDYGYTF.

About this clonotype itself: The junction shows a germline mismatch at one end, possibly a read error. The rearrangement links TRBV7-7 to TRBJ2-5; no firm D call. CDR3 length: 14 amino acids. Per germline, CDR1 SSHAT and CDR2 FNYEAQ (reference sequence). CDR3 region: CASSLVSNQETQYF. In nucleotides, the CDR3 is TGTGCTAGCAGCTTAGTGAGTAACCAAGAGACCCAGTACTTC. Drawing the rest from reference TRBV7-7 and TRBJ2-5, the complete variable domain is GAGVSQSPRYKVTKRGQDVTLRCDPISSHATLYWYQQALGQGPEFLTYFNYEAQPDKSGLPSDRFSAERPEGSISTLTIQRTEQRDSAMYRCASSLVSNQETQYFGPGTRLLVL.

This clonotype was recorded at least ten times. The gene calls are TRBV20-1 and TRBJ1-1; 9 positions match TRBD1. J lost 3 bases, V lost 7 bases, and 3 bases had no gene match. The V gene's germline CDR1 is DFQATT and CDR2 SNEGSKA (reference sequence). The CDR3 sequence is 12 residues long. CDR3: CSEQGAYTEAFF. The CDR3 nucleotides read TGCAGTGAACAGGGGGCATACACTGAAGCTTTCTTT.

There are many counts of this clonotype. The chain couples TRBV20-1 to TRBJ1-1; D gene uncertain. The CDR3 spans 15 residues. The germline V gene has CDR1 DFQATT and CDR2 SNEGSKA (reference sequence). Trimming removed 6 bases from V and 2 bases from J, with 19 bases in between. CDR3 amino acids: CSAVGWGSGNTEAFF. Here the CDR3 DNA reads TGCAGTGCGGTCGGGTGGGGATCGGGTAACACTGAAGCTTTCTTT.

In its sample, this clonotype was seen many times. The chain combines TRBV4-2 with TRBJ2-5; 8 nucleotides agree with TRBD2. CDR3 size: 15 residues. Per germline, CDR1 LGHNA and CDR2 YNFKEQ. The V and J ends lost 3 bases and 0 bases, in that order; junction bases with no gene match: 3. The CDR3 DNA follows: TGTGCCAGCAGCCATACGCGGGGGGACCAAGAGACCCAGTACTTC. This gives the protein CASSHTRGDQETQYF.